The source of this TCR beta chain is a study of T cell changes during pregnancy in multiple sclerosis. The data were produced by immunoSEQ multiplex PCR, yet TCRdb's version contains in-frame clones alone and is incomplete. Of more than 80,000 clones in the sample, about 89% are singletons; the top ten hold approximately 1.5%. From germline, CDR1 is SGHRS and CDR2 YFSETQ. Trimming left V 4 bases short and J 0 bases short, with 10 bases between. The CDR3 is 15 amino acids. This clone was picked up one time. The origin of this receptor is a female donor with multiple sclerosis, enrolled in a pregnancy study. The sample was peripheral blood, taken before pregnancy. The chain combines TRBV5-1 with TRBJ1-4; tentative D call: TRBD1 (5 bases). CDR3 amino acids: CASSDSGATNEKLFF. For the CDR3, the DNA is TGCGCCAGCAGCGACAGTGGAGCAACTAATGAAAAACTGTTTTTT. Combining the CDR3 with reference TRBV5-1 and TRBJ1-4 gives the whole variable domain KAGVTQTPRYLIKTRGQQVTLSCSPISGHRSVSWYQQTPGQGLQFLFEYFSETQRNKGNFPGRFSGRQFSNSRSEMNVSTLELGDSALYLCASSDSGATNEKLFFGSGTQLSVL.